The rows below give T cell receptor beta chains drawn from one sample of a study of blood T cell repertoires in COVID-19. Measured with immunoSEQ multiplex PCR; TCRdb has only the in-frame clones, and not every one. Seen here are about 250,000 clones, 80% to 90% observed once, and the top ten hold roughly 2.3%. The specimen was PBMCs or T cells enriched from blood (not recorded which). Every receptor here comes from a young woman who had recovered from COVID-19. The CDR3 runs from the conserved cysteine through the conserved F or W. Each record gives: D gene, clone size, J gene, V gene, CDR3 protein, CDR3 DNA. A D gene is named only where the DNA matches it firmly. Clone size, where shown, is once, few, many, or a class for clones that have expanded.

>TRBD1|NA|TRBJ2-2|TRBV10-1
CASSTGTGTTGELFF
TGCGCCAGCAGCACCGGGACAGGGACCACCGGGGAGCTGTTTTTT
>NA|NA|TRBJ1-1|TRBV14
CASSRTGVPEAFF
TGTGCCAGCAGCCGAACGGGGGTGCCTGAAGCTTTCTTT
>TRBD1|NA|TRBJ2-7|TRBV5-8
CASSLVDRGSYEQYF
TGTGCCAGCAGCTTGGTGGACAGGGGATCCTACGAGCAGTACTTC
>NA|NA|TRBJ1-1|TRBV27
CASSFSRATEAFF
TGTGCCAGCAGTTTTAGCAGGGCCACTGAAGCTTTCTTT
>TRBD1|NA|TRBJ1-5|TRBV9
CASSAGTGPQPQHF
TGTGCCAGCAGCGCCGGGACAGGGCCCCAGCCCCAGCATTTT
>TRBD1|NA|TRBJ1-6|TRBV18
CASSPSTAGTGDSPLHF
TGTGCCAGCTCACCCTCGACAGCCGGGACAGGGGATTCACCCCTCCACTTT
>TRBD1|NA|TRBJ1-2|TRBV5-1
CASSFPGQGARGYGYTF
TGCGCCAGCAGCTTTCCGGGACAGGGGGCGCGAGGCTATGGCTACACCTTC
>NA|NA|TRBJ2-4|TRBV19
CGPGDTKNIQYF
TGCGGGCCTGGGGACACGAAAAACATTCAGTACTTC
>TRBD1|NA|TRBJ1-1|TRBV2
CASSEGGTGKLMAEAFF
TGTGCCAGCAGTGAAGGGGGGACAGGGAAGTTAATGGCTGAAGCTTTCTTT
>TRBD1|NA|TRBJ1-1|TRBV29-1
CSVRTGWPEAFF
TGCAGCGTCCGGACAGGGTGGCCTGAAGCTTTCTTT
>TRBD1|NA|TRBJ1-2|TRBV28
CASRVDRVQWGYTF
TGTGCCAGCAGGGTGGACAGGGTTCAATGGGGCTACACCTTC
>TRBD1|NA|TRBJ1-5|TRBV9
CASSPGTGRGQPQHF
TGTGCCAGCAGCCCTGGGACAGGGAGAGGTCAGCCCCAGCATTTT
>TRBD1|NA|TRBJ1-1|TRBV6-6
CASKYTGGLNTEAFF
TGTGCCAGCAAATATACAGGGGGCTTGAACACTGAAGCTTTCTTT
>TRBD1|NA|TRBJ1-6|TRBV30
CAWSLGQRSPLHF
TGTGCCTGGAGTCTGGGACAGCGGTCACCCCTCCACTTT
>TRBD2|NA|TRBJ2-3|TRBV9
CASSPNLAGGPDTQYF
TGTGCCAGCAGCCCGAATCTAGCGGGGGGGCCTGATACGCAGTATTTT
>NA|once|TRBJ2-2|TRBV14
CASSQETRGLLINTGELFF
TGTGCCAGCAGCCAAGAAACCCGGGGTCTATTGATAAACACCGGGGAGCTGTTTTTT
>NA|NA|TRBJ1-1|TRBV18
CASSPRQNTEAFF
TGTGCCAGCTCACCTCGACAGAACACTGAAGCTTTCTTT
>TRBD1|NA|TRBJ1-5|TRBV14
CASRRGGQGKLNQPQHF
TGTGCCAGCAGGCGCGGAGGACAGGGGAAATTAAATCAGCCCCAGCATTTT
>NA|NA|TRBJ2-5|TRBV5-1
CASSPSSPETQYF
TGCGCCAGCAGCCCCTCGAGTCCTGAGACCCAGTACTTC
>TRBD2|NA|TRBJ2-3|TRBV9
CASSVEGTSGGPLSDTQYF
TGTGCCAGCAGCGTAGAGGGGACTAGCGGGGGGCCCTTATCAGATACGCAGTATTTT
>NA|NA|TRBJ1-5|TRBV4-2
CASSQDVQGRDQPQHF
TGTGCCAGCAGCCAAGATGTCCAGGGTAGGGATCAGCCCCAGCATTTT
>NA|NA|TRBJ2-7|TRBV5-1
CASSSGTWHYEQYF
TGCGCCAGCAGCTCCGGGACATGGCACTACGAGCAGTACTTC
>TRBD1|NA|TRBJ1-6|TRBV6-6
CASSLLRDRGPESSYNSPLHF
TGTGCCAGCAGCCTACTCCGGGACAGGGGGCCCGAAAGCTCCTATAATTCACCCCTCCACTTT
>NA|NA|TRBJ1-4|TRBV3-1/TRBV3-2
CASSQRIAYNEKLFF
TGTGCCAGCAGCCAACGTATAGCTTATAATGAAAAACTGTTTTTT
>TRBD1|NA|TRBJ1-6|TRBV2
CASSRDRSPLHF
TGTGCCAGCTCCCGGGACAGGTCACCCCTCCACTTT
>TRBD2|NA|TRBJ2-3|TRBV7-3
CASSSPGLAGHTDTQYF
TGTGCCAGCAGCTCCCCGGGACTAGCGGGACACACAGATACGCAGTATTTT
>TRBD1|NA|TRBJ1-1|TRBV6-5
CASSRGQWDTEAFF
TGTGCCAGCAGCCGGGGACAGTGGGACACTGAAGCTTTCTTT
>TRBD1|NA|TRBJ2-2|TRBV15
CAISTGQAINTGELFF
TGTGCCATATCGACCGGACAGGCGATTAACACCGGGGAGCTGTTTTTT
>TRBD1|NA|TRBJ2-3|TRBV27
CASSFRDRGNTDTQYF
TGTGCCAGCAGTTTCCGGGACAGGGGCAACACAGATACGCAGTATTTT
>NA|NA|TRBJ2-5|TRBV28
CASSLSGSETQYF
TGTGCCAGCAGTTTATCAGGGTCCGAGACCCAGTACTTC
>TRBD2|NA|TRBJ2-7|TRBV5-5
CASSLGGGAVEQYF
TGTGCCAGCAGCTTGGGCGGGGGGGCAGTCGAGCAGTACTTC
>NA|NA|TRBJ1-5|TRBV10-1
CASSGGRGNQPQHF
TGCGCCAGCAGTGGAGGGAGAGGCAATCAGCCCCAGCATTTT
>TRBD1|NA|TRBJ1-5|TRBV19
CASSIEGPGQGFQPQHF
TGTGCCAGTAGTATAGAAGGTCCGGGACAGGGGTTTCAGCCCCAGCATTTT
>NA|NA|TRBJ1-4|TRBV19
CASIGGGTNEKLFF
TGTGCCAGTATTGGGGGGGGAACTAATGAAAAACTGTTTTTT
>NA|NA|TRBJ1-2|TRBV18
CASSGPEGGNHGYTF
TGTGCCAGCTCAGGACCTGAGGGGGGGAATCATGGCTACACCTTC
>NA|NA|TRBJ1-1|TRBV6-5
CASSKDSRYTEAFF
TGTGCCAGCAGTAAGGACAGCCGATACACTGAAGCTTTCTTT
>TRBD1|NA|TRBJ1-2|TRBV10-3
CAIRAGTGATYGGYTF
TGTGCCATCAGGGCCGGGACAGGGGCGACTTACGGGGGCTACACCTTC
>TRBD2|NA|TRBJ2-1|TRBV19
CASSLLAGENNEQFF
TGTGCCAGTAGTCTACTAGCGGGGGAAAACAATGAGCAGTTCTTC
>NA|NA|TRBJ2-7|TRBV11-2
CASSVAYEQYF
TGTGCCAGCAGCGTAGCTTACGAGCAGTACTTC
>NA|NA|TRBJ2-7|TRBV19
CASSLTGYEQYF
TGTGCCAGTAGTCTTACAGGGTACGAGCAGTACTTC
>TRBD1|NA|TRBJ1-1|TRBV7-8
CASSFDRVTEAFF
TGTGCCAGCAGCTTCGACAGGGTGACTGAAGCTTTCTTT
>NA|NA|TRBJ2-5|TRBV7-2
CASSLAVAQTQYF
TGTGCCAGCAGCTTAGCAGTAGCCCAGACCCAGTACTTC
>TRBD1|NA|TRBJ1-2|TRBV5-4
CASSLVGQGFSGYTF
TGTGCCAGCAGCTTGGTGGGACAGGGTTTTTCCGGCTACACCTTC
>NA|NA|TRBJ1-4|TRBV5-6
CASSWRDGLDEKLFF
TGTGCCAGCAGCTGGCGTGATGGGCTCGATGAAAAACTGTTTTTT
>TRBD1|NA|TRBJ1-2|TRBV7-9
CASSTVRDRAWDYGYTF
TGTGCCAGCAGCACTGTCCGGGACAGGGCCTGGGACTATGGCTACACCTTC
>NA|NA|TRBJ1-5|TRBV5-5
CASSSQGLPGNQPQHF
TGTGCCAGCAGCTCCCAGGGACTTCCCGGCAATCAGCCCCAGCATTTT
>NA|NA|TRBJ1-2|TRBV6-5
CASSYQNRVDGYTF
TGTGCCAGCAGTTACCAGAACAGGGTGGATGGCTACACCTTC
>TRBD1|once|TRBJ1-2|TRBV4-2
CASSHELSRGLGYTF
TGTGCCAGCAGCCACGAACTCAGCAGGGGGCTTGGCTACACCTTC
>TRBD1|NA|TRBJ1-2|TRBV25-1
CASSGRIRDRVRSYGYTF
TGTGCCAGCAGTGGACGCATCCGCGACAGGGTTAGGAGCTATGGCTACACCTTC
>TRBD2|NA|TRBJ2-5|TRBV13
CASSLERGVQETQYF
TGTGCCAGCAGCTTAGAGCGGGGGGTTCAAGAGACCCAGTACTTC
>NA|NA|TRBJ1-2|TRBV4-2
CASSQADRSYGYTF
TGTGCCAGCAGCCAAGCGGACAGATCCTATGGCTACACCTTC
>TRBD1|NA|TRBJ2-7|TRBV6-5
CASSYNQGAHGEQYF
TGTGCCAGCAGTTACAACCAGGGGGCGCACGGCGAGCAGTACTTC
>TRBD1|NA|TRBJ1-5|TRBV28
CASSPRQGTGNQPQHF
TGTGCCAGCAGTCCCCGACAGGGAACGGGCAATCAGCCCCAGCATTTT
>NA|NA|TRBJ2-3|TRBV6-4
CASSDEGGVDTQYF
TGTGCCAGCAGTGATGAAGGCGGGGTAGATACGCAGTATTTT